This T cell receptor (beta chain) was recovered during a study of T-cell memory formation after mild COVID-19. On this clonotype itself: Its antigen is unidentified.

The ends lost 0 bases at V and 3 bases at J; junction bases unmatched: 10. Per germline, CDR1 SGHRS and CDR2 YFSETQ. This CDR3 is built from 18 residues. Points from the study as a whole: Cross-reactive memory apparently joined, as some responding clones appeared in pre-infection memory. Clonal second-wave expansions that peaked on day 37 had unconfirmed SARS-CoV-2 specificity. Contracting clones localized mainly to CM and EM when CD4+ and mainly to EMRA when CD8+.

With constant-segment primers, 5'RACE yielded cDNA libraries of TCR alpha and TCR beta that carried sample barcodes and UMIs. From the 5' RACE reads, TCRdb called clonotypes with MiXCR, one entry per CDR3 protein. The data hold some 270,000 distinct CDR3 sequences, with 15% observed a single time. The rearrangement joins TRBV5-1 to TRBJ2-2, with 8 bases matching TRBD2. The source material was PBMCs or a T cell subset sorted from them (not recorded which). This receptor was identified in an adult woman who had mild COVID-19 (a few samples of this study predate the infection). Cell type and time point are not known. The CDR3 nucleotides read TGCGCCAGCAGCTTGGCTCGGAGTCTAGCGGGCCACACCGGGGAGCTGTTTTTT. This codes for CASSLARSLAGHTGELFF.